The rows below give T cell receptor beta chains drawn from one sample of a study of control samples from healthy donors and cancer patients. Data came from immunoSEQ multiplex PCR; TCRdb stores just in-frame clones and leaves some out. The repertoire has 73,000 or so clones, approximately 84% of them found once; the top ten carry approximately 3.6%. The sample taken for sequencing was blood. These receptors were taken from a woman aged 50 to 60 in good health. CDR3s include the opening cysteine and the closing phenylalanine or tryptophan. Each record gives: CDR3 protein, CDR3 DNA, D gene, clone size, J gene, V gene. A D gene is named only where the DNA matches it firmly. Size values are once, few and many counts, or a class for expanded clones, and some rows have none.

CASSLWGGTGYGYTF TGTGCCAGCAGTTTATGGGGAGGGACTGGCTATGGCTACACCTTC NA NA TRBJ1-2 TRBV28
CASSNTQTYEQYF TGTGCCAGTAGTAATACACAGACCTACGAGCAGTACTTC NA NA TRBJ2-7 TRBV19
CASSESSFGYTF TGTGCCAGCAGTGAATCCAGCTTTGGCTACACCTTC NA once TRBJ1-2 TRBV25-1
CASTFAGYEQYF TGTGCCAGCACGTTCGCGGGATACGAGCAGTACTTC NA NA TRBJ2-7 TRBV12-3/TRBV12-4
CASSIGKLAGGPVGTDTQYF TGTGCCAGTAGTATCGGCAAACTAGCGGGAGGGCCGGTCGGCACAGATACGCAGTATTTT TRBD2 NA TRBJ2-3 TRBV19
CASSPVPQGNYGYTF TGTGCCAGCAGTCCCGTGCCCCAGGGAAACTATGGCTACACCTTC NA NA TRBJ1-2 TRBV2
CASSGGPRANYGYTF TGTGCCAGCAGCGGAGGACCCCGAGCTAACTATGGCTACACCTTC NA once TRBJ1-2 TRBV5-5
CASSQDFGDPGYGYTF TGCGCCAGCAGCCAAGATTTTGGCGACCCGGGTTATGGCTACACCTTC NA NA TRBJ1-2 TRBV4-1
CASSPAGYTEAFF TGTGCCAGTAGTCCGGCCGGTTACACTGAAGCTTTCTTT NA NA TRBJ1-1 TRBV19
CASSISLGQGSYNEQFF TGTGCCAGTAGTATTTCGTTGGGACAGGGATCCTACAATGAGCAGTTCTTC TRBD1 NA TRBJ2-1 TRBV19
CASSRGTNEQFF TGTGCCAGCAGCCGGGGCACCAATGAGCAGTTCTTC NA NA TRBJ2-1 TRBV3-1/TRBV3-2
CASSQEMWGYTF TGTGCCAGCAGCCAAGAAATGTGGGGCTACACCTTC NA NA TRBJ1-2 TRBV14
CAISWTGNTEAFF TGTGCCATCAGCTGGACGGGGAACACTGAAGCTTTCTTT NA NA TRBJ1-1 TRBV10-3
CASSRRWGGLTSTDTQYF TGCGCCAGCAGCCGCCGTTGGGGGGGACTAACTAGCACAGATACGCAGTATTTT TRBD2 NA TRBJ2-3 TRBV5-1
CASSSTGLTDTQYF TGTGCCAGCAGCAGCACAGGGCTCACAGATACGCAGTATTTT NA NA TRBJ2-3 TRBV7-9